A single sample gave rise to the 22 T cell receptor beta chains below, sequenced in a study of T cells after yellow fever vaccination. From the 5' RACE reads, TCRdb called clonotypes with MiXCR, one entry per CDR3 protein. The table includes hundreds of thousands of distinct CDR3 sequences, about 13% detected once. This specimen consisted of PBMCs, obtained on the day of the yellow fever booster vaccination. These receptors originate from a man younger than 45 who received the YFV17D yellow fever vaccine.

This clonotype occurred a few times. The CDR3 DNA reads as TGTGCCAGCAGCAGGGGCCTTAAAGAGACCCAGTACTTC. Translation gives CASSRGLKETQYF. The chain uses TRBV6-1 and TRBJ2-5, with D perhaps TRBD1 (6 bases). The CDR3 is 13 amino acids. Trimming removed 6 bases from V and 3 bases from J, with 11 bases in between. From germline, CDR1 is MNHNS and CDR2 SASEGT.

This chain links TRBV3-1 with TRBJ1-3; D unclear. The CDR3 is 15 amino acids. Trimming removed 4 bases from V and 0 bases from J, with 10 bases in between. Germline V gene data show CDR1 as LGHDT and CDR2 as YNNKEL (reference sequence). CDR3 in amino acids: CASSLQTLSGNTIYF. The CDR3 DNA follows: TGTGCCAGCAGCCTACAGACGCTCTCTGGAAACACCATATATTTT.

The chain has TRBV12-3 or TRBV12-4 and TRBJ1-5, with TRBD1 identical over 8 bases. With V trimmed by 4 bases and J by 3 bases, 11 bases remained unmatched. This CDR3 contains 17 residues. The CDR3 coding sequence is TGTGCCAGCAGTTCCCGGGTCGGACAGGGTCTCAATCAGCCCCAGCATTTT. This codes for CASSSRVGQGLNQPQHF.

The chain employs TRBV30 and TRBJ2-3; no clear D. Germline CDR1 is GTSNPN and CDR2 is SVGIG (reference sequence). CDR3 length equals 15 residues. V was clipped by 3 bases and J by 0 bases, with 13 bases between them. The DNA of the CDR3 is TGTGCCTGGAGGGTTAACCGAGTTAGCACAGATACGCAGTATTTT. It encodes CAWRVNRVSTDTQYF.

This clonotype occurred a few times. The V gene is TRBV7-9, the J gene TRBJ2-2, with 9 bases matching TRBD1. From germline, CDR1 is SEHNR and CDR2 FQNEAQ (reference sequence). Trimming cost V 5 bases and J 4 bases; bases outside gene matches: 11. This CDR3 contains 17 residues. The CDR3 sequence is CASSPFGTGQTTGELFF. CDR3 coding DNA: TGTGCCAGCAGCCCCTTCGGGACAGGGCAAACCACCGGGGAGCTGTTTTTT.

This clonotype was seen repeatedly, ten times or more. The chain carries TRBV5-5 and TRBJ2-4; TRBD1 might be the D (5 bases). This CDR3 is built from 16 residues. The V gene's germline CDR1 is SGHKS and CDR2 YYEKEE (reference sequence). V was clipped by 4 bases and J by 0 bases, with 14 bases between them. Written as DNA, the CDR3 is TGTGCCAGCAGCCAGACCCGGACACTAGCCAAAAACATTCAGTACTTC. It codes for CASSQTRTLAKNIQYF.

J is TRBJ2-7 and V is TRBV5-6; D perhaps matches TRBD2 (5 bases). V lost 4 bases and J 0 bases, leaving 11 bases between the germline ends. The CDR3 sequence is 14 residues long. Germline CDR1 SGHDT, CDR2 YYEEEE. The CDR3 reads CASSRERNSYEQYF. DNA of the CDR3: TGTGCCAGCAGCCGGGAACGGAACTCCTACGAGCAGTACTTC.

In this sample, this clonotype turned up a few times. The V and J genes are TRBV5-1 and TRBJ2-7, with TRBD1 matching over 9 bases. Germline CDR1 and CDR2: SGHRS and YFSETQ. The CDR3 spans 16 residues. V trimming: 0 bases; J trimming: 6 bases; junction bases outside the gene matches: 10. DNA for the CDR3: TGCGCCAGCAGCTTGGCCAGGGGGACAGGGAATCGCGAGCAGTACTTC. It codes for CASSLARGTGNREQYF.

The table lists this clonotype with a few counts. CDR3 loop: CAWSGKVNEQFF. The CDR3 DNA reads TGTGCCTGGAGTGGAAAGGTCAATGAGCAGTTCTTC. The chain joins TRBV30 to TRBJ2-1; D uncertain. V was cut by 1 base and J by 6 bases, with 7 bases left in between. The CDR3 contains 12 residues. The germline V gene encodes CDR1 GTSNPN and CDR2 SVGIG (reference sequence). Combining the CDR3 with reference TRBV30 and TRBJ2-1 gives the whole variable domain SQTIHQWPATLVQPVGSPLSLECTVEGTSNPNLYWYRQAAGRGLQLLFYSVGIGQISSEVPQNLSASRPQDRQFILSSKKLLLSDSGFYLCAWSGKVNEQFFGPGTRLTVL.

The V gene is TRBV7-2, the J gene TRBJ2-3; no definite D call. The CDR3 has 11 residues. V gave up 4 bases and J gave up 5 bases, with 4 bases separating them. The germline gives CDR1 SGHTA, CDR2 FQGNSA. CDR3 sequence reads: CASSSVDTQYF. The CDR3, as DNA: TGTGCCAGCAGCTCGGTAGATACGCAGTATTTT.

There are a few counts of this clonotype. The chain uses TRBV15 and TRBJ2-1; weak D call: TRBD2 (5 bases). From germline, CDR1 is LNHNV and CDR2 YYDKDF (reference sequence). The CDR3 is 15 amino acids. Trimming stripped 5 bases from V and 5 bases from J, with 16 bases between. DNA for the CDR3: TGTGCCACCAGCGTGGAGAGAGGGAATAACAATGAGCAGTTCTTC. It yields the protein CATSVERGNNNEQFF. The variable domain in full, completed from reference TRBV15 and TRBJ2-1, reads DAMVIQNPRYQVTQFGKPVTLSCSQTLNHNVMYWYQQKSSQAPKLLFHYYDKDFNNEADTPDNFQSRRPNTSFCFLDIRSPGLGDTAMYLCATSVERGNNNEQFFGPGTRLTVL.

With respect to this clonotype: The germline gene is not matched at one end of the junction; a read error may be the cause. The rearrangement links TRBV7-7 to TRBJ2-2; 10 bases line up with TRBD1. Per germline, CDR1 SSHAT and CDR2 FNYEAQ (reference sequence). The CDR3 sequence is 15 residues long. The chain's CDR3 is CASRAGTGDTGELFF. CDR3 DNA sequence: TGTGCTAGCAGGGCCGGGACAGGGGATACCGGGGAGCTGTTTTTT.

The chain is built from TRBV24-1 and TRBJ1-5, with TRBD1 matching 9 bases. Trimming at V came to 4 bases and at J to 5 bases, leaving 11 bases not matched to a gene. CDR1 and CDR2 from the germline V gene are KGHDR and SFDVKD. CDR3 size: 17 residues. The CDR3 nucleotides are TGTGCCACCAGTGACCCGGGACAGGGTGGGTCCCATCAGCCCCAGCATTTT. It specifies CATSDPGQGGSHQPQHF.

The gene calls are TRBV5-1 and TRBJ2-1; 7 bases fit TRBD1. This CDR3 comprises 16 residues. Germline CDR1 reads SGHRS; CDR2 reads YFSETQ. After removal of 0 bases from V and 2 bases from J, the junction contained 5 bases not matched to a gene. The chain's CDR3 is CASSLDRGRPYNEQFF. The CDR3 DNA is TGCGCCAGCAGCTTGGACAGGGGTCGACCCTACAATGAGCAGTTCTTC.

This clonotype has ten or more counts. The rearrangement joins TRBV10-3 to TRBJ1-2; D is ambiguous. V shed 4 bases and J shed 4 bases, with 13 bases lying between them. The CDR3 runs to 14 residues. Germline V gives CDR1 ENHRY, CDR2 SYGVKD. CDR3: CAISVVGVSYGYTF. In DNA, the CDR3 is TGTGCCATCAGTGTTGTAGGAGTGTCCTATGGCTACACCTTC.

The rearrangement joins TRBV18 to TRBJ2-3; 9 bases are shared with TRBD2. The CDR3 runs 15 residues. J gave up 4 bases and V 6 bases, and 8 bases lay outside the gene matches. CDR1 and CDR2 from the germline V gene are KGHSH and LQKENI. The CDR3, as DNA: TGTGCCAGCTCCGAAAGGAGGACTAGCGCAGATACGCAGTATTTT. Translated, it gives CASSERRTSADTQYF.

Many counts were recorded for this clonotype. The rearrangement links TRBV29-1 to TRBJ2-7, with 9 bases aligning to TRBD1. Germline V lookup: CDR1 SQVTM, CDR2 ANQGSEA. With 3 bases clipped from V and 6 bases from J, the junction kept 9 bases outside the gene matches. This CDR3 spans 14 amino acids. Here the CDR3 reads CSVERGQGGGEQYF. The CDR3 DNA reads TGCAGCGTTGAGAGGGGACAGGGAGGAGGCGAGCAGTACTTC.

The chain links TRBV5-1 to TRBJ2-3, with TRBD2 identical over 13 bases. The length of the CDR3 is 17 residues. V was clipped by 2 bases and J by 3 bases; unmatched bases: 6. Germline V lookup: CDR1 SGHRS, CDR2 YFSETQ. The CDR3 loop is CASSFRWTSGSTDTQYF. The CDR3 nucleotides read TGCGCCAGCAGCTTTCGTTGGACTAGCGGGAGTACAGATACGCAGTATTTT.

The chain has TRBV20-1 and TRBJ2-1; D could derive from TRBD1 or TRBD2 (5 bases each). Trimming took off 8 bases at V and 4 bases at J, with 27 bases between the two ends. This CDR3 is built from 17 residues. CDR1 and CDR2 from the germline V gene are DFQATT and SNEGSKA (reference sequence). DNA for the CDR3: TGCAGTTCAAACTCCATGGCGCAGGGAGCCACGTACAATGAGCAGTTCTTC. This translates into CSSNSMAQGATYNEQFF.

This chain joins TRBV18 and TRBJ2-1, with 9 bases matching TRBD1. This CDR3 is 14 amino acids long. V shed 6 bases, J shed 3 bases, and the junction held 3 bases outside the gene matches. Looked up from germline, CDR1 is KGHSH and CDR2 is LQKENI. CDR3 coding DNA: TGTGCCAGCTCCGGGACAGGGATCTACAATGAGCAGTTCTTC. It encodes CASSGTGIYNEQFF.

This clonotype was picked up many times. The rearrangement links TRBV6-6 to TRBJ2-1; 7 bases align to TRBD2. The CDR3 contains 13 residues. Germline CDR1 is MNHNY and CDR2 is SVGAGI (reference sequence). V lost 4 bases, J lost 3 bases, and 0 bases stayed unmatched. The chain's CDR3 is CASSWTSYNEQFF. The CDR3 DNA follows: TGTGCCAGCAGTTGGACTAGCTACAATGAGCAGTTCTTC.

The genes are TRBV5-5 and TRBJ2-2; D not certain. The germline CDR1 and CDR2 sequences are SGHKS and YYEKEE (reference sequence). The V end lost 0 bases, the J end lost 9 bases, and 12 bases lay between the germline ends. The CDR3 totals 14 residues. The CDR3: CASSLGWSHRELFF. CDR3 coding DNA: TGTGCCAGCAGCTTGGGGTGGAGCCACCGGGAGCTGTTTTTT.